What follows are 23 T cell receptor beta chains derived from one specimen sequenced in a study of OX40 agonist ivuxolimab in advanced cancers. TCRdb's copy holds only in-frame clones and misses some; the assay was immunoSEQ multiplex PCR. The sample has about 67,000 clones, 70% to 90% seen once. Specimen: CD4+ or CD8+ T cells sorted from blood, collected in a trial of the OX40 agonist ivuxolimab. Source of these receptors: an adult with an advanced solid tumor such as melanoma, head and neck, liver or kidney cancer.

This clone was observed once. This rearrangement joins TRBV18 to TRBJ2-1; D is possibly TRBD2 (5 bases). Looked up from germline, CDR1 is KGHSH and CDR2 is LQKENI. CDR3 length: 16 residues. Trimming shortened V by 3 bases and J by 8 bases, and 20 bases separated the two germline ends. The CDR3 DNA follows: TGTGCCAGCTCACCTTGGGAATTAATAGGACTCGATGAGCAGTTCTTC. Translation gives CASSPWELIGLDEQFF.

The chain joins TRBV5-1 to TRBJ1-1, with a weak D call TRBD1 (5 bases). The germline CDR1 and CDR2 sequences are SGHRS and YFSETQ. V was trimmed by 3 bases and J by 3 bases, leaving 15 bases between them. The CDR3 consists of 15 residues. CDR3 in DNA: TGCGCCAGCAGCTACGACGGAAGAGGGGACACTGAAGCTTTCTTT. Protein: CASSYDGRGDTEAFF. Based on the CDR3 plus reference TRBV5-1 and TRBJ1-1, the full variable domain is KAGVTQTPRYLIKTRGQQVTLSCSPISGHRSVSWYQQTPGQGLQFLFEYFSETQRNKGNFPGRFSGRQFSNSRSEMNVSTLELGDSALYLCASSYDGRGDTEAFFGQGTRLTVV.

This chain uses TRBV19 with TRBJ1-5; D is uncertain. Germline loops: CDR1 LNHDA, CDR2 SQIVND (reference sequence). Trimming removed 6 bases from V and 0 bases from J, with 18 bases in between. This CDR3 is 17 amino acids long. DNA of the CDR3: TGTGCCAGTAGCCCACCCTCCAGGATCAATAGCAATCAGCCCCAGCATTTT. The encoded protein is CASSPPSRINSNQPQHF.

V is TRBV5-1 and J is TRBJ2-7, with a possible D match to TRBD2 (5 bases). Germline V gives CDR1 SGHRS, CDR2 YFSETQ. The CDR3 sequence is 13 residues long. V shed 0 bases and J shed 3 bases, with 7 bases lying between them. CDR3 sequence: CASSLDGIYEQYF. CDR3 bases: TGCGCCAGCAGCTTGGACGGGATCTACGAGCAGTACTTC.

CDR3 in amino acids: CASSARDRDSLYF. The CDR3 DNA reads TGTGCCAGCAGTGCGCGGGACAGAGATAGTCTGTACTTC. This chain links TRBV6-1 with TRBJ2-7, with a weak D call TRBD1 (7 bases). The CDR3 contains 13 residues. Trimming took 4 bases from V and 12 from J, leaving 19 bases between them. CDR1 MNHNS and CDR2 SASEGT come from the germline V gene.

The CDR3 sequence is CASSLGRYEQYF. For the CDR3, the DNA is TGTGCCAGCAGCTTAGGGCGGTACGAGCAGTACTTC. V and J are TRBV7-9 and TRBJ2-7; the D is unclear. Germline V gene lookup returns CDR1 SEHNR and CDR2 FQNEAQ (reference sequence). The V gene lost 1 base and the J gene lost 4 bases, with 5 bases spanning the gap. This CDR3 region has 12 residues.

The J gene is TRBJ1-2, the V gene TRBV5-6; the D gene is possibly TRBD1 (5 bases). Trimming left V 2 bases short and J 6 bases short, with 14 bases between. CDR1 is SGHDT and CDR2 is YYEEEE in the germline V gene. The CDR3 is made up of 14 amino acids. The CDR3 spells CASSLIGREDGYTF. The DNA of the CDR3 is TGTGCCAGCAGCTTAATAGGCAGGGAGGATGGCTACACCTTC.

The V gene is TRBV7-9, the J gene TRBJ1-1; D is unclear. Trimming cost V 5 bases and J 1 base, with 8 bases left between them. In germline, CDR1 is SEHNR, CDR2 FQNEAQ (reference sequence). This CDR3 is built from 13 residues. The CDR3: CASSRGQNTEAFF. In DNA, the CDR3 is TGTGCCAGCAGCCGAGGTCAGAACACTGAAGCTTTCTTT.

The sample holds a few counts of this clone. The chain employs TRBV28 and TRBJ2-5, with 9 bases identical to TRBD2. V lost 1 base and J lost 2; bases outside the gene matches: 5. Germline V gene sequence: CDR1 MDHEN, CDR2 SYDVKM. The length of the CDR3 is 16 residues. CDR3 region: CASSLSTSGKQETQYF. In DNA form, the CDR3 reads TGTGCCAGCAGTTTATCGACTAGCGGCAAACAAGAGACCCAGTACTTC.

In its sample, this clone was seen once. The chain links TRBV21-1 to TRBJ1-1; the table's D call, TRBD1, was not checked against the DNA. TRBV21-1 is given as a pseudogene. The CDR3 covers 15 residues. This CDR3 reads CASSKASTVAAEAFF. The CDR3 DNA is TGTGCCAGCAGCAAAGCTTCGACAGTTGCGGCTGAAGCTTTCTTT.

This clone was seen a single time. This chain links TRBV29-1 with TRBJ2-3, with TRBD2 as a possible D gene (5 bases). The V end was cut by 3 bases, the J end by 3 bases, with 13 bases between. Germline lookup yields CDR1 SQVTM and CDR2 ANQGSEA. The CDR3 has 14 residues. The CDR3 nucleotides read TGCAGCGTTGATCCCTTTGCGGGTACAGATACGCAGTATTTT. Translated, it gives CSVDPFAGTDTQYF.

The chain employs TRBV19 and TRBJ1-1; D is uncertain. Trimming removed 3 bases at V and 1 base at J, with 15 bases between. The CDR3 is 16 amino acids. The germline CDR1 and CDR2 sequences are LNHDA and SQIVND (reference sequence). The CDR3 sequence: CASSIERGSGNTEAFF. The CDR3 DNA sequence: TGTGCCAGTAGTATCGAGCGGGGTTCGGGGAACACTGAAGCTTTCTTT.

For the CDR3, the DNA is TGTGCCAGCAGTGACGTACTAGGTGTTGGCACAGATACGCAGTATTTT. Translated, it gives CASSDVLGVGTDTQYF. The chain recombines TRBV2 with TRBJ2-3; TRBD2 is a possible D gene (5 bases). The CDR3 runs 16 residues. The ends were cut back, 3 bases at V and 1 base at J, with 14 bases in the middle. The germline gives CDR1 SNHLY, CDR2 FYNNEI.

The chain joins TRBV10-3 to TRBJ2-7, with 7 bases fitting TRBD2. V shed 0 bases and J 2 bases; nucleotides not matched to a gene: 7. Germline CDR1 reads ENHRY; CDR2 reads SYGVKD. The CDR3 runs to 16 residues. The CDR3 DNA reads TGTGCCATCAGTGAGTCTTCAGTGGCGGGGGCCTACGAGCAGTACTTC. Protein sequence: CAISESSVAGAYEQYF.

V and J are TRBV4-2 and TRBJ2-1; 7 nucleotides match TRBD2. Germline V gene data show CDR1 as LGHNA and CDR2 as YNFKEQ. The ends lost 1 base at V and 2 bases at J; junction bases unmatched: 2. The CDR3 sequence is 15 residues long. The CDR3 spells CASSQGEGPYNEQFF. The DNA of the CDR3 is TGTGCCAGCAGCCAAGGGGAGGGCCCCTACAATGAGCAGTTCTTC.

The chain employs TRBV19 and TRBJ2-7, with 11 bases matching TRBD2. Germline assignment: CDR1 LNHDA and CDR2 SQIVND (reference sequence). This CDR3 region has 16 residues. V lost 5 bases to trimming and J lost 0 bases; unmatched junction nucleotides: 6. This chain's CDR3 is CASSPGTSGISYEQYF. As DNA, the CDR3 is TGTGCCAGTAGTCCGGGGACTAGCGGAATCTCCTACGAGCAGTACTTC.

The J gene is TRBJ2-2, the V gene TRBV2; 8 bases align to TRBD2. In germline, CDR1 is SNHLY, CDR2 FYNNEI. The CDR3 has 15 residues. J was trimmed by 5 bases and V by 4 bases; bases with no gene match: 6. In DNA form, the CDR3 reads TGTGCCAGCAGTGCCGCGGCTAGCGGGACCGGGGAGCTGTTTTTT. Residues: CASSAAASGTGELFF.

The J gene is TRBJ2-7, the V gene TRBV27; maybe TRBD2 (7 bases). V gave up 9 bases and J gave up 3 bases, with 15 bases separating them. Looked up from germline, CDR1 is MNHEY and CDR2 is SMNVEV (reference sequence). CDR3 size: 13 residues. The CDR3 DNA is TGTGCCAGGAGGGGGGGACAACTCTACGAGCAGTACTTC. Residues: CARRGGQLYEQYF.

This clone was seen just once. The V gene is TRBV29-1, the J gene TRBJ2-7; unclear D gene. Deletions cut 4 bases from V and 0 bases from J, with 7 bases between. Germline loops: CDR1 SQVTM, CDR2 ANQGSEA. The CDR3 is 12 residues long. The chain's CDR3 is CSVVFSSYEQYF. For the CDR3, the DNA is TGCAGCGTTGTCTTCAGCTCCTACGAGCAGTACTTC.

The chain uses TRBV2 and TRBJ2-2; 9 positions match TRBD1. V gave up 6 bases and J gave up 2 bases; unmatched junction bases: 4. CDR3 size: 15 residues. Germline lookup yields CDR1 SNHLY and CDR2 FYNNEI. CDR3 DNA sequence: TGTGCCAGCAGCCGGACAGGGGCAAACACCGGGGAGCTGTTTTTT. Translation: CASSRTGANTGELFF.

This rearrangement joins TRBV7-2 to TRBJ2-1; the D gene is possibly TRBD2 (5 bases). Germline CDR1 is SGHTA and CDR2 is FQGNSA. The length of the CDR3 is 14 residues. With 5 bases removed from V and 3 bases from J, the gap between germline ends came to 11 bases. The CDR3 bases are TGTGCCAGCAGCCCCGTGGGAGTCTACAATGAGCAGTTCTTC. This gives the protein CASSPVGVYNEQFF.

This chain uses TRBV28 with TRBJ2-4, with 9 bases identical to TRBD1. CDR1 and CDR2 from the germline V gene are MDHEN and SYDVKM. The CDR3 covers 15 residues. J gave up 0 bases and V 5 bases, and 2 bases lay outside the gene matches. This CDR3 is CASSRTGVAKNIQYF. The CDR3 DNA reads TGTGCCAGCAGTAGGACAGGGGTAGCCAAAAACATTCAGTACTTC.

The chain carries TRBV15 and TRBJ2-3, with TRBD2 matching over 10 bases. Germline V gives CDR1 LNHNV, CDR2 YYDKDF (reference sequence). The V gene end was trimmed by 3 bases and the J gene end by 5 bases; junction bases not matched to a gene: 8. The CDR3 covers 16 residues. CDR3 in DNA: TGTGCCACCAGCAGCGCCCTAGCGGGAGTAGGAGATACGCAGTATTTT. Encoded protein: CATSSALAGVGDTQYF.